The clone carrying this T cell receptor (beta chain) has a single count. Other DNA sequences from this sample encode an identical CDR3 as well. This sample is part of a study of blood T cell repertoires in COVID-19. Study details: Donors in the United States, Italy and Spain gave samples during acute or convalescent COVID-19. PBMCs, B-cell-depleted T cells, or T cells provided the cDNA or gDNA that made up the material.

As processed by the authors: Estimates of nucleated cell counts were drawn from the amplification of reference gene primers. TCRdb's copy holds only in-frame clones and misses some; the assay was immunoSEQ multiplex PCR. Clonal size and the V and J genes are those of that table, whereas D and trimming came from the DNA. The table lists 250,000 to 350,000 clones, approximately 90% of them singletons. V was pared by 0 bases and J by 7 bases, with 7 bases between. This CDR3 has 13 residues. CDR1 MNHEY and CDR2 SVGAGI come from the germline V gene. This clonotype was sampled from a woman aged 60-70 years with acute or convalescent COVID-19. The rearrangement uses TRBV6-5 and TRBJ1-5; possible D gene TRBD1, 6 bases. The specimen sequenced was peripheral blood. This CDR3 reads CASSYSRGQPQHF. The CDR3 DNA sequence: TGTGCCAGCAGTTACTCGAGGGGGCAGCCCCAGCATTTT.